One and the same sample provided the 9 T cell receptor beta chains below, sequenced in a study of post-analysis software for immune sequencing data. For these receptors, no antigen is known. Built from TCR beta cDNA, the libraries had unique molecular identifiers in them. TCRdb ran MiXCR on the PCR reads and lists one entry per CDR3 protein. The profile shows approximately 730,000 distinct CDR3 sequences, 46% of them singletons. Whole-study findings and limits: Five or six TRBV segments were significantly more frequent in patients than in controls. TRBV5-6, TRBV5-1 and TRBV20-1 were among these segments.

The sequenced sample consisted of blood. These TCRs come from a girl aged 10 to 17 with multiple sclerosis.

The CDR3 region is CASGLGVQETQYF. In nucleotides, the CDR3 is TGTGCTAGTGGTTTAGGGGTCCAAGAGACCCAGTACTTC. The gene calls are TRBV12-5 and TRBJ2-5, with D maybe TRBD1 (5 bases). The CDR3 length is 13 residues. The V end was cut by 3 bases, the J end by 1 base, with 6 bases between. The germline gives CDR1 LGHNT, CDR2 FRNRAP.

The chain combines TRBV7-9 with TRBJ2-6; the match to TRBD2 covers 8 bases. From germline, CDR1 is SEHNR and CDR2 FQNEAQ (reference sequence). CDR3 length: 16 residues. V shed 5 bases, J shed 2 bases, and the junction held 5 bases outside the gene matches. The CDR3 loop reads CASSPSGGTGANVLTF. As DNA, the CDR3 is TGTGCCAGCAGCCCCTCGGGAGGGACTGGGGCCAACGTCCTGACTTTC. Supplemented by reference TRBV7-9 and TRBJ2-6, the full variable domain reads DTGVSQNPRHKITKRGQNVTFRCDPISEHNRLYWYRQTLGQGPEFLTYFQNEAQLEKSRLLSDRFSAERPKGSFSTLEIQRTEQGDSAMYLCASSPSGGTGANVLTFGAGSRLTVL.

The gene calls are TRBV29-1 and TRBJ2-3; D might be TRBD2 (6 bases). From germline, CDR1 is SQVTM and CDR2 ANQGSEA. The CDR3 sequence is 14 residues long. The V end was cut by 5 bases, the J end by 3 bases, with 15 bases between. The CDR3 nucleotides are TGCAGCGTTACGACTAGGGGAAAGACAGATACGCAGTATTTT. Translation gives CSVTTRGKTDTQYF.

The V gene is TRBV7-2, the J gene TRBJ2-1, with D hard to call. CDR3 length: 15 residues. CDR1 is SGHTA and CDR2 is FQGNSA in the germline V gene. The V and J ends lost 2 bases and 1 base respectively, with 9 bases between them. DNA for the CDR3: TGTGCCAGCAGCTTAACCCGCACGTCCTACAATGAGCAGTTCTTC. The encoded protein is CASSLTRTSYNEQFF.

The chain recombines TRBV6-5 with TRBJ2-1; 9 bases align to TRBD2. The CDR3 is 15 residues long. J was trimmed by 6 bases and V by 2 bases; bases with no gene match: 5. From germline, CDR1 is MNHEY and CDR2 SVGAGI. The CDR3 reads CASSYGLAGFNEQFF. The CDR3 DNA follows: TGTGCCAGCAGTTACGGGCTAGCGGGATTCAATGAGCAGTTCTTC.

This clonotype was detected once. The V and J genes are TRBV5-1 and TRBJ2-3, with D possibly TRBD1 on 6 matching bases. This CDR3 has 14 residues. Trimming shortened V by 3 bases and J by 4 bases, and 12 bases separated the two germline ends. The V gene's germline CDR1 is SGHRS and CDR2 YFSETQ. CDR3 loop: CASSSATGSDTQYF. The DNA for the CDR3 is TGCGCCAGCAGCTCCGCGACAGGCTCAGATACGCAGTATTTT.

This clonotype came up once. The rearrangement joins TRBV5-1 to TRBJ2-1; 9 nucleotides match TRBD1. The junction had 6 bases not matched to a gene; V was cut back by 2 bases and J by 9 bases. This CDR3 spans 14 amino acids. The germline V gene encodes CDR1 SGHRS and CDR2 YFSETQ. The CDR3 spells CASSLLQGAAEQFF. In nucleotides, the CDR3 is TGCGCCAGCAGCTTATTACAGGGGGCAGCTGAGCAGTTCTTC.

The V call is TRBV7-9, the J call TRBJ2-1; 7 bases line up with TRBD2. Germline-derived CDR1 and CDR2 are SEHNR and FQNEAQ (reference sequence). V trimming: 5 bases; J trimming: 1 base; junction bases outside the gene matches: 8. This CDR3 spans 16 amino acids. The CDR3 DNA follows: TGTGCCAGCAGCCCCCCAGGGCGGGGGTCCTACAATGAGCAGTTCTTC. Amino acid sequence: CASSPPGRGSYNEQFF.

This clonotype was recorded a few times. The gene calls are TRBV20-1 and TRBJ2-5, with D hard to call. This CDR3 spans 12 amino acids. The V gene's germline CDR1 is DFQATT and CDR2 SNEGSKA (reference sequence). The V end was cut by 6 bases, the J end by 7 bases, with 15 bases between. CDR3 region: CSARTESRTQYF. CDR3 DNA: TGCAGTGCGAGGACCGAAAGTCGGACCCAGTACTTC.